This is a list of T cell receptor beta chains from one sample in a study of shared clonotypes between healthy human individuals. Using immunoSEQ multiplex PCR, the repertoire was profiled, and TCRdb retains in-frame clones only, with some absent. The profile shows nearly 1,000,000 clones, roughly 72% of them singletons. The sample taken for sequencing was memory CD4+ T cells sorted from blood. The receptor set was obtained from a man in his late teens or twenties in good health. Each CDR3 is given with its conserved first and last residue. D genes are given only for firm matches. Only part of the rows carry a size: once, few, many, or a class if the clone is expanded.

abundance | d_gene | j_gene | v_gene | CDR3nt | CDR3aa
. | . | TRBJ1-2 | TRBV20-1 | TGCAGTGCTTTCCCCGCCATTGGCTACACCTTC | CSAFPAIGYTF
. | . | TRBJ2-2 | TRBV29-1 | TGCAGCGTTGACGGCCAGAGGGACACCGGGGAGCTGTTTTTT | CSVDGQRDTGELFF
. | . | TRBJ2-6 | TRBV5-6 | TGTGCCAGCAGCTTGTCTGGGGCCAACGTCCTGACTTTC | CASSLSGANVLTF
. | TRBD1 | TRBJ1-1 | TRBV5-1 | TGCGCCAGCAGCTACGACAGGGGGTCCAACACTGAAGCTTTCTTT | CASSYDRGSNTEAFF
. | . | TRBJ2-5 | TRBV6-4 | TGTGCCAGCAGTCCCCGGTTAGGCGAGACCCAGTACTTC | CASSPRLGETQYF
. | . | TRBJ2-2 | TRBV7-6 | TGTGCCAGCAGCCTACCACAGGGAACCTCCTACACCGGGGAGCTGTTTTTT | CASSLPQGTSYTGELFF
once | TRBD1 | TRBJ2-1 | TRBV29-1 | TGCAGCGCCATACCCGGGACAGGGTTCAATGAGCAGTTCTTC | CSAIPGTGFNEQFF
. | . | TRBJ2-3 | TRBV5-1 | TGCGCCAGCAGATTCGGGGGAGATGGAGATACGCAGTATTTT | CASRFGGDGDTQYF
. | TRBD1 | TRBJ1-2 | TRBV28 | TGTGCCAGCAGCATAGGACAGGACCTCTATGGCTACACCTTC | CASSIGQDLYGYTF
. | . | TRBJ1-2 | TRBV7-2 | TGTGCCAGCAGCTTAGGGGCAGGGATGAAATTCGGCTACACCTTC | CASSLGAGMKFGYTF
. | . | TRBJ1-4 | TRBV6-1 | TGTGCCAGCGTCACTAATGAAAAACTGTTTTTT | CASVTNEKLFF
. | . | TRBJ2-3 | TRBV18 | TGTGCCAGCTCACCAGGGCGGGGAAGAACAGATACGCAGTATTTT | CASSPGRGRTDTQYF
. | . | TRBJ2-3 | TRBV4-1 | TGCGCCAGCAGCCAAGCCTTGAAAAGCACAGATACGCAGTATTTT | CASSQALKSTDTQYF
. | . | TRBJ1-2 | TRBV7-9 | TGTGCCAGCAGCCGGAGCGAACGGGGCTACACCTTC | CASSRSERGYTF
. | . | TRBJ1-6 | TRBV28 | TGTGCCACCCAGGGAAGCTCCTATAATTCACCCCTCCACTTT | CATQGSSYNSPLHF
. | TRBD1 | TRBJ2-7 | TRBV6-1 | TGTGCCAGCAGTGACCTAAGACAGGGCCACGAGCAGTACTTC | CASSDLRQGHEQYF
. | . | TRBJ2-3 | TRBV5-1 | TGCGCCAGCAGCCCAGGGGGAGGATCAGATACGCAGTATTTT | CASSPGGGSDTQYF
. | . | TRBJ2-7 | TRBV7-9 | TGTGCCAGCAGCCCAGAGGTTAAGAGTAGCTCCTACGAGCAGTACTTC | CASSPEVKSSSYEQYF
. | . | TRBJ2-7 | TRBV30 | TGTGCCTCCGGGTTGAACGAGCAGTACTTC | CASGLNEQYF
few | TRBD2 | TRBJ2-5 | TRBV6-5 | TGTGCCAGCAGATTACTAGCGGGGGAGACCCAGTACTTC | CASRLLAGETQYF
. | TRBD1 | TRBJ2-7 | TRBV30 | TGTGCCTGGAGCGCGACAGGGCGTTCTACCTACGAGCAGTACTTC | CAWSATGRSTYEQYF
few | . | TRBJ2-7 | TRBV5-6 | TGTGCCAGCAGCTTGACCAGGGCTAGCGAGCAGTACTTC | CASSLTRASEQYF
few | . | TRBJ1-3 | TRBV10-3 | TGTGCCATCAGTGAAGCCTCTAAGGATGGAAACACCATATATTTT | CAISEASKDGNTIYF
. | TRBD1 | TRBJ1-1 | TRBV10-3 | TGTGCCATCAGAGGGACAGGGGAATCTACTGAAGCTTTCTTT | CAIRGTGESTEAFF
. | . | TRBJ2-2 | TRBV6-5 | TGTGCCAGCAGAAAGGGACTGGAAACCGGGGAGCTGTTTTTT | CASRKGLETGELFF
. | TRBD2 | TRBJ2-1 | TRBV7-2 | TGTGCCAGCAGCTTAAGTGTAGGGACTAGCGCTTACTACAATGAGCAGTTCTTC | CASSLSVGTSAYYNEQFF
. | . | TRBJ1-1 | TRBV18 | TGTGCCAGCTCTCGCCTGATGAACACTGAAGCTTTCTTT | CASSRLMNTEAFF
few | . | TRBJ1-6 | TRBV27 | TGTGCCAGCAGTTCAGGGTATAATTCACCCCTCCACTTT | CASSSGYNSPLHF
few | . | TRBJ2-5 | TRBV18 | TGTGCCAGCTCACCACCGGGGGGGCGCCAAGAGACCCAGTACTTC | CASSPPGGRQETQYF
. | TRBD1 | TRBJ1-1 | TRBV5-6 | TGTGCCAGCAGCCCCGACAGGGAGAACACTGAAGCTTTCTTT | CASSPDRENTEAFF
. | . | TRBJ1-2 | TRBV19 | TGTGCCAGTAGTGACCAGGGAGCTAACTATGGCTACACCTTC | CASSDQGANYGYTF
. | TRBD2 | TRBJ2-1 | TRBV11-2 | TGTGCCAGCAGCCTATCTAGCGGGAGGAGGAGTGAGCAGTTCTTC | CASSLSSGRRSEQFF
. | . | TRBJ1-3 | TRBV6-6 | TGTGCCAGCAGTTTGGATGGTCGGACGTTTGGAAACACCATATATTTT | CASSLDGRTFGNTIYF
. | TRBD2 | TRBJ2-5 | TRBV5-8 | TGTGCCAGCAGCTTAGGGACTATACTTCGAGAGACCCAGTACTTC | CASSLGTILRETQYF
. | . | TRBJ2-3 | TRBV7-6 | TGTGCCAGCAGCCCCCGGACCGATACGCAGTATTTT | CASSPRTDTQYF
. | . | TRBJ2-7 | TRBV28 | TGTGCCACCCAGGGTGACTACGAGCAGTACTTC | CATQGDYEQYF
once | . | TRBJ2-3 | TRBV19 | TGTGCCAGTAGTATAGGTGCGGGGGCCCCCCCCGATACGCAGTATTTT | CASSIGAGAPPDTQYF
. | . | TRBJ2-5 | TRBV7-9 | TGTGCCAGCAGCTTAGTCGGCAGTCAAGAGACCCAGTACTTC | CASSLVGSQETQYF
. | . | TRBJ1-1 | TRBV5-1 | TGCGCCAGCAGCTTGGAGGCCAGGGAAAGGACTGAAGCTTTCTTT | CASSLEARERTEAFF
. | TRBD1 | TRBJ2-7 | TRBV13 | TGTGCCAGCAGCCGACGGGACAGGGGAGAGGAGCAGTACTTC | CASSRRDRGEEQYF
. | . | TRBJ2-3 | TRBV7-7 | TGTGCTAGCAGCTTGATCGGGCTCACAGATACGCAGTATTTT | CASSLIGLTDTQYF
. | . | TRBJ1-1 | TRBV28 | TGTGCCAGCAGTTTAAATGGAAGGGCGAACACTGAAGCTTTCTTT | CASSLNGRANTEAFF
. | TRBD2 | TRBJ2-3 | TRBV14 | TGTGCCAGCAGCCATCCGGGACTAGCGGGGGGATATACGCAGTATTTT | CASSHPGLAGGYTQYF
. | . | TRBJ1-3 | TRBV9 | TGTGCCAGCAGCCCCGACAGCTCTGGAAACACCATATATTTT | CASSPDSSGNTIYF
. | TRBD2 | TRBJ2-7 | TRBV7-2 | TGTGCCAGCAGCTTATTTGCGGGAGCTAGGTACGAGCAGTACTTC | CASSLFAGARYEQYF
. | TRBD1 | TRBJ1-6 | TRBV10-3 | TGTGCCATCAGTGAAGACAGGGGGCTTAATTCACCCCTCCACTTT | CAISEDRGLNSPLHF